Listed below are T cell receptor beta chains from one sample, sequenced in a study of CD8 T cells in Susac syndrome. In TCRdb, the immunoSEQ multiplex PCR reads were re-called with MiXCR into one record per CDR3 protein. The table records approximately 180,000 distinct CDR3 sequences, roughly 91% of them present only once. Input material: CD4+ T cells from PBMCs. The receptor set was obtained from a human donor with Susac syndrome. Both conserved end residues are part of each CDR3. A D gene is named only where the DNA matches it firmly. A row's size may be missing; if present it is once, few, many or a size class.

-,-,TRBV9,TRBJ1-2,CASSVAQVNYGYTF,TGTGCCAGCAGCGTAGCTCAGGTCAACTATGGCTACACCTTC
-,TRBD2,TRBV7-9,TRBJ2-3,CASSLDRLAGRYTQYF,TGTGCCAGCAGCTTAGATCGACTAGCGGGACGTTATACGCAGTATTTT
-,-,TRBV2,TRBJ2-4,CASRILAKNIQYF,TGTGCCAGCAGGATACTAGCCAAAAACATTCAGTACTTC
-,-,TRBV7-9,TRBJ1-3,CASSPDGSGNTIYF,TGTGCCAGCAGCCCGGACGGCTCTGGAAACACCATATATTTT
once,-,TRBV7-9,TRBJ1-3,CASSLDSRRGNTIYF,TGTGCCAGCAGCTTGGACTCTCGGCGTGGAAACACCATATATTTT
-,-,TRBV5-1,TRBJ2-7,CASSLDSEQYF,TGCGCCAGCAGCTTGGATTCCGAGCAGTACTTC
-,-,TRBV5-1,TRBJ2-7,CASSSQGSDYEQYF,TGCGCCAGCAGCTCCCAGGGTTCTGACTACGAGCAGTACTTC
-,-,TRBV15,TRBJ1-4,CATSRDLQGGEKLFF,TGTGCCACCAGCAGAGATTTGCAGGGAGGTGAAAAACTGTTTTTT
-,-,TRBV28,TRBJ2-7,CASSWAYEQYF,TGTGCCAGCAGTTGGGCCTACGAGCAGTACTTC
-,TRBD2,TRBV7-8,TRBJ2-1,CATTLSGTSGSLGNEQFF,TGTGCCACTACTCTGTCCGGGACTAGCGGGAGCCTGGGCAATGAGCAGTTCTTC
-,-,TRBV7-3,TRBJ2-1,CASSLIAGTSNEQFF,TGTGCCAGCAGCCTAATAGCAGGGACCTCCAATGAGCAGTTCTTC
-,TRBD1,TRBV9,TRBJ1-1,CASSAGQGSFLNTEAFF,TGTGCCAGCAGCGCGGGACAGGGAAGTTTCTTGAACACTGAAGCTTTCTTT
-,-,TRBV28,TRBJ2-1,CASSMHSGYNEQFF,TGTGCCAGCAGTATGCATTCTGGTTACAATGAGCAGTTCTTC
-,TRBD1,TRBV18,TRBJ2-2,CASSLRPGTGLVSGELFF,TGTGCCAGCTCACTCCGACCCGGGACAGGGCTTGTATCCGGGGAGCTGTTTTTT
-,TRBD1,TRBV12-3/TRBV12-4,TRBJ2-2,CASSTDRGRASGELFF,TGTGCCAGCAGTACCGACAGGGGGCGTGCAAGCGGGGAGCTGTTTTTT
-,TRBD2,TRBV20-1,TRBJ2-7,CSAREALAGVNEQYF,TGCAGTGCTAGGGAGGCCTTAGCGGGAGTAAACGAGCAGTACTTC
-,-,TRBV5-5,TRBJ2-5,CASSLTVGGETQYF,TGTGCCAGCAGCCTAACAGTGGGTGGCGAGACCCAGTACTTC
-,-,TRBV2,TRBJ1-2,CASRADAAYGYTF,TGTGCCAGCAGGGCGGACGCAGCGTATGGCTACACCTTC
-,-,TRBV5-1,TRBJ1-5,CASSLEAGNQPQHF,TGCGCCAGCAGCTTGGAGGCGGGCAATCAGCCCCAGCATTTT
-,-,TRBV7-3,TRBJ2-1,CASSSAALSSYNEQFF,TGTGCCAGCAGCTCCGCGGCGCTGAGCTCCTACAATGAGCAGTTCTTC
-,-,TRBV2,TRBJ2-2,CASRPDYTGELFF,TGTGCCAGCAGGCCAGATTACACCGGGGAGCTGTTTTTT
-,TRBD2,TRBV20-1,TRBJ2-7,CSARSDRGGPPFYEQYF,TGCAGTGCTAGATCCGACCGGGGGGGACCACCTTTCTACGAGCAGTACTTC
-,-,TRBV5-1,TRBJ2-2,CASSSHDTGELFF,TGCGCCAGCAGCTCTCATGACACCGGGGAGCTGTTTTTT
-,-,TRBV7-9,TRBJ1-6,CASSLQGSSNSPLHF,TGTGCCAGCAGCTTACAGGGATCAAGTAATTCACCCCTCCACTTT
once,-,TRBV3-1,TRBJ1-5,CASSQGQNSNQPQHF,TGTGCCAGCAGCCAAGGGCAGAATAGCAATCAGCCCCAGCATTTT
-,TRBD1,TRBV27,TRBJ1-1,CASSYWDRSVTFF,TGTGCCAGCAGTTATTGGGACAGGTCGGTAACTTTCTTT
-,-,TRBV12-3/TRBV12-4,TRBJ1-2,CASSLVGVPNYGYTF,TGTGCCAGCAGTTTAGTAGGGGTCCCCAACTATGGCTACACCTTC
-,-,TRBV18,TRBJ1-1,CASSKRIVNPNTEAFF,TGTGCCAGCTCGAAAAGGATCGTTAACCCTAACACTGAAGCTTTCTTT
once,-,TRBV6-5,TRBJ1-6,CASSTGTNNSPLHF,TGTGCCAGCAGTACCGGGACAAATAATTCACCCCTCCACTTT
-,TRBD1,TRBV13,TRBJ2-7,CASSVTGGGGDEQYF,TGTGCCAGCAGCGTTACAGGGGGCGGGGGTGACGAGCAGTACTTC
-,TRBD1,TRBV3-1,TRBJ1-4,CASSHGQGRNEKLFF,TGTGCCAGCAGCCATGGACAGGGCAGGAATGAAAAACTGTTTTTT
-,-,TRBV7-9,TRBJ2-4,CASSPPGPVPKNIQYF,TGTGCCAGCAGCCCGCCGGGCCCAGTCCCCAAAAACATTCAGTACTTC
-,-,TRBV12-3/TRBV12-4,TRBJ1-2,CASSPAGSTYGYTF,TGTGCCAGCAGTCCCGCGGGGTCCACCTATGGCTACACCTTC
-,TRBD2,TRBV5-1,TRBJ2-3,CASRPAGAPDTQYF,TGCGCCAGCCGCCCCGCGGGAGCCCCAGATACGCAGTATTTT
-,TRBD1,TRBV18,TRBJ1-5,CASSRTGKVDQPQHF,TGTGCCAGCTCACGGACAGGGAAGGTCGATCAGCCCCAGCATTTT
-,TRBD1,TRBV6-1,TRBJ1-5,CASSEAGQGQSYPAQHF,TGTGCCAGCAGTGAAGCCGGACAGGGGCAATCTTATCCTGCCCAGCATTTT
-,-,TRBV2,TRBJ2-5,CASQGWETQYF,TGTGCCAGCCAGGGTTGGGAGACCCAGTACTTC
few,TRBD1,TRBV10-3,TRBJ2-5,CAISPGTGQTQYF,TGTGCCATCAGCCCCGGGACAGGGCAAACCCAGTACTTC
-,TRBD1,TRBV3-1,TRBJ1-2,CASSQEGTGTNYGYTF,TGTGCCAGCAGCCAAGAAGGGACAGGGACGAACTATGGCTACACCTTC
-,TRBD1,TRBV18,TRBJ1-5,CASSPGQGEEPQHF,TGTGCCAGCTCACCCGGACAGGGTGAAGAGCCCCAGCATTTT
-,TRBD2,TRBV3-1,TRBJ2-3,CASSQRGGVPDTQYF,TGTGCCAGCAGCCAAAGGGGAGGGGTCCCAGATACGCAGTATTTT
-,-,TRBV5-6,TRBJ2-5,CASSSRDGETQYF,TGTGCCAGCAGCTCCCGGGACGGAGAGACCCAGTACTTC
-,-,TRBV7-6,TRBJ1-1,CASSLAGHKAFF,TGTGCCAGCAGCTTAGCGGGACACAAGGCTTTCTTT
-,TRBD2,TRBV7-3,TRBJ2-1,CASSARTSGRGNEQFF,TGTGCCAGCAGCGCCCGTACTAGCGGGAGAGGCAATGAGCAGTTCTTC
-,-,TRBV28,TRBJ2-7,CASSSTGSGTTYEQYF,TGTGCCAGCAGTTCCACGGGCAGCGGGACAACCTACGAGCAGTACTTC
-,-,TRBV9,TRBJ1-6,CASSVVGTSPLHF,TGTGCCAGCAGCGTAGTGGGTACTTCACCCCTCCACTTT
few,-,TRBV9,TRBJ2-1,CASSVGGAGAGQQFF,TGTGCCAGCAGCGTAGGAGGAGCGGGCGCCGGGCAGCAGTTCTTC
-,TRBD1,TRBV18,TRBJ2-1,CASSPPGTVTYNEQFF,TGTGCCAGCTCACCACCCGGGACAGTTACCTACAATGAGCAGTTCTTC
-,TRBD2,TRBV7-2,TRBJ2-7,CASSSQPGLAGDPNEQYF,TGTGCCAGCAGCTCCCAGCCGGGACTAGCGGGAGACCCCAACGAGCAGTACTTC
-,TRBD2,TRBV27,TRBJ2-1,CASTTSGLTEQFF,TGTGCCAGCACCACTAGCGGGCTGACTGAGCAGTTCTTC
-,TRBD1,TRBV6-5,TRBJ1-5,CASSYEPGQGQPQHF,TGTGCCAGCAGTTACGAGCCGGGACAGGGTCAGCCCCAGCATTTT